The 14 T cell receptor beta chains below come from one sample, sequenced in a study of CD8 T cells in ankylosing spondylitis. Using its own MiXCR run on the 5' RACE reads, TCRdb lists one record per CDR3 protein. The sample consists of a few hundred thousand distinct CDR3 sequences, about a sixth of them appearing once. Sequencing was carried out using blood, either unsorted or a sorted T cell fraction (not recorded which). The origin of the receptors is a male donor with ankylosing spondylitis or in good health (not recorded which).

Details on this clonotype: This may come from a read error, since a much larger clone is one base off. CDR3 DNA sequence: TGCGCCAGCAGCCAACCGGTGGGACAGCGAGAGGCCCAGTACTTC. This sequence encodes CASSQPVGQREAQYF. The gene calls are TRBV4-1 and TRBJ2-5; TRBD1 matches at 7 bases. The CDR3 contains 15 residues. From germline, CDR1 is MGHRA and CDR2 YSYEKL.

This clonotype was recorded a few times. The chain couples TRBV9 to TRBJ2-2; 7 nucleotides line up with TRBD2. CDR3 size: 16 residues. With 0 bases clipped from V and 2 bases from J, the junction kept 4 bases outside the gene matches. Germline lookup yields CDR1 SGDLS and CDR2 YYNGEE. The DNA for the CDR3 is TGTGCCAGCAGCGTAGGTAGCGGGTATAACACCGGGGAGCTGTTTTTT. It translates to CASSVGSGYNTGELFF.

This clonotype showed up just a few times. The chain joins TRBV27 to TRBJ2-1, with D possibly being TRBD1 (6 bases). The CDR3 consists of 19 residues. The germline V gene has CDR1 MNHEY and CDR2 SMNVEV (reference sequence). V was shortened by 4 bases and J by 3 bases, with 25 bases between the two germline ends. The CDR3 spells CASSSNLAMVGAVYNEQFF. The CDR3 DNA is TGTGCCAGCAGTTCGAATCTTGCAATGGTGGGGGCCGTCTACAATGAGCAGTTCTTC.

The chain links TRBV18 to TRBJ2-1; 9 bases fit TRBD1. This CDR3 contains 23 residues. Germline assignment: CDR1 KGHSH and CDR2 LQKENI. V lost 8 bases and J lost 0; bases outside the gene matches: 29. The chain's CDR3 is CASTTGVWEGTGWQEGSYNEQFF. The DNA for the CDR3 is TGTGCCAGCACCACCGGGGTTTGGGAGGGGACAGGGTGGCAAGAAGGCTCCTACAATGAGCAGTTCTTC.

The table lists this clonotype with a few counts. The genes are TRBV12-3 or TRBV12-4 and TRBJ2-7; 9 bases agree with TRBD2. V lost 5 bases, J lost 6 bases, and 8 bases stayed unmatched. There are 14 residues in the CDR3. Here the CDR3 reads CASSRSGSGGEQYF. The CDR3 coding sequence is TGTGCCAGCAGTCGTAGCGGGAGTGGCGGCGAGCAGTACTTC.

The V gene is TRBV29-1, the J gene TRBJ1-2; D may be TRBD1 (5 bases). Germline V gene data show CDR1 as SQVTM and CDR2 as ANQGSEA. V lost 0 bases, J lost 4 bases, and 12 bases lay in between. This CDR3 is built from 14 residues. The CDR3 region is CSVEDEDIGYGYTF. CDR3 in DNA: TGCAGCGTTGAAGATGAGGACATTGGCTATGGCTACACCTTC. Full variable domain (rest looked up from reference TRBV29-1 and TRBJ1-2): SAVISQKPSRDICQRGTSLTIQCQVDSQVTMMFWYRQQPGQSLTLIATANQGSEATYESGFVIDKFPISRPNLTFSTLTVSNMSPEDSSIYLCSVEDEDIGYGYTFGSGTRLTVV.

This clonotype was recorded a few times. The chain recombines TRBV27 with TRBJ1-2; D is perhaps TRBD1 (5 bases). The germline gives CDR1 MNHEY, CDR2 SMNVEV (reference sequence). Trimming cost V 2 bases and J 6 bases, with 7 bases left between them. This CDR3 is 12 amino acids long. CDR3 amino acids: CASSLAGDGYTF. CDR3 bases: TGTGCCAGCAGTTTAGCGGGGGATGGCTACACCTTC.

This clonotype was counted a few times. The DNA of the CDR3 is TGCAGCGCCCAGGTGCCTGAAGCTTTCTTT. Encoded protein: CSAQVPEAFF. The gene calls are TRBV29-1 and TRBJ1-1; D gene unclear. This CDR3 spans 10 amino acids. V was cut by 7 bases and J by 6 bases, with 9 bases left in between. Germline lookup yields CDR1 SQVTM and CDR2 ANQGSEA.

This clonotype has ten or more counts. The chain carries TRBV4-1 and TRBJ1-1; no definite D call. From germline, CDR1 is MGHRA and CDR2 YSYEKL. The CDR3 contains 14 residues. Deletions cut 0 bases from V and 1 base from J, with 6 bases between. The CDR3 coding sequence is TGCGCCAGCAGCCAAGATCCAGGGAACACTGAAGCTTTCTTT. It yields the protein CASSQDPGNTEAFF.

This clonotype was counted ten times or more. The V call is TRBV7-2, the J call TRBJ2-7; no reliable D call. Germline CDR1 is SGHTA and CDR2 is FQGNSA. V was trimmed by 1 base and J by 3 bases, leaving 10 bases between them. CDR3 size: 14 residues. The CDR3 region is CASSLVHLLYEQYF. CDR3 nucleotides: TGTGCCAGCAGCTTAGTCCACCTGCTCTACGAGCAGTACTTC.

This clonotype occurred many times. V usage is TRBV7-9 and J usage is TRBJ2-5; D is undetermined. The V and J ends lost 5 bases and 3 bases respectively, with 13 bases between them. Germline CDR1 reads SEHNR; CDR2 reads FQNEAQ (reference sequence). This CDR3 contains 14 residues. CDR3 amino acids: CASSAYREEETQYF. The CDR3 DNA sequence: TGTGCCAGCAGCGCCTACAGAGAAGAAGAGACCCAGTACTTC.

This clonotype was seen a few times. This chain joins TRBV12-3 or TRBV12-4 and TRBJ2-7; 7 nucleotides line up with TRBD1. Losses at the gene ends were 5 bases for V and 7 bases for J; bases not matched to a gene: 11. The CDR3 loop spans 14 amino acids. DNA for the CDR3: TGTGCCAGCAGTGAGATTGACAGGGTTTGGGAGCAGTACTTC. Translating gives CASSEIDRVWEQYF.

Written as DNA, the CDR3 is TGCGCCAGCAGCCAAGATAGGACTATGGATGAGCAGTTCTTC. Translating gives CASSQDRTMDEQFF. V is TRBV4-1 and J is TRBJ2-1, with D perhaps matching TRBD2 (6 bases). The V gene lost 0 bases and the J gene lost 8 bases, with 11 bases spanning the gap. Germline values: CDR1 MGHRA, CDR2 YSYEKL. CDR3 length: 14 residues.

This clonotype was observed a handful of times. The chain uses TRBV12-3 or TRBV12-4 and TRBJ2-7; D not certain. The length of the CDR3 is 11 residues. Between the trimmed V and J ends, which lost 7 bases and 3 bases, there was a span of 7 bases. CDR3 coding DNA: TGTGCCAGCATAGGTCTCTACGAGCAGTACTTC. Its protein product is CASIGLYEQYF.